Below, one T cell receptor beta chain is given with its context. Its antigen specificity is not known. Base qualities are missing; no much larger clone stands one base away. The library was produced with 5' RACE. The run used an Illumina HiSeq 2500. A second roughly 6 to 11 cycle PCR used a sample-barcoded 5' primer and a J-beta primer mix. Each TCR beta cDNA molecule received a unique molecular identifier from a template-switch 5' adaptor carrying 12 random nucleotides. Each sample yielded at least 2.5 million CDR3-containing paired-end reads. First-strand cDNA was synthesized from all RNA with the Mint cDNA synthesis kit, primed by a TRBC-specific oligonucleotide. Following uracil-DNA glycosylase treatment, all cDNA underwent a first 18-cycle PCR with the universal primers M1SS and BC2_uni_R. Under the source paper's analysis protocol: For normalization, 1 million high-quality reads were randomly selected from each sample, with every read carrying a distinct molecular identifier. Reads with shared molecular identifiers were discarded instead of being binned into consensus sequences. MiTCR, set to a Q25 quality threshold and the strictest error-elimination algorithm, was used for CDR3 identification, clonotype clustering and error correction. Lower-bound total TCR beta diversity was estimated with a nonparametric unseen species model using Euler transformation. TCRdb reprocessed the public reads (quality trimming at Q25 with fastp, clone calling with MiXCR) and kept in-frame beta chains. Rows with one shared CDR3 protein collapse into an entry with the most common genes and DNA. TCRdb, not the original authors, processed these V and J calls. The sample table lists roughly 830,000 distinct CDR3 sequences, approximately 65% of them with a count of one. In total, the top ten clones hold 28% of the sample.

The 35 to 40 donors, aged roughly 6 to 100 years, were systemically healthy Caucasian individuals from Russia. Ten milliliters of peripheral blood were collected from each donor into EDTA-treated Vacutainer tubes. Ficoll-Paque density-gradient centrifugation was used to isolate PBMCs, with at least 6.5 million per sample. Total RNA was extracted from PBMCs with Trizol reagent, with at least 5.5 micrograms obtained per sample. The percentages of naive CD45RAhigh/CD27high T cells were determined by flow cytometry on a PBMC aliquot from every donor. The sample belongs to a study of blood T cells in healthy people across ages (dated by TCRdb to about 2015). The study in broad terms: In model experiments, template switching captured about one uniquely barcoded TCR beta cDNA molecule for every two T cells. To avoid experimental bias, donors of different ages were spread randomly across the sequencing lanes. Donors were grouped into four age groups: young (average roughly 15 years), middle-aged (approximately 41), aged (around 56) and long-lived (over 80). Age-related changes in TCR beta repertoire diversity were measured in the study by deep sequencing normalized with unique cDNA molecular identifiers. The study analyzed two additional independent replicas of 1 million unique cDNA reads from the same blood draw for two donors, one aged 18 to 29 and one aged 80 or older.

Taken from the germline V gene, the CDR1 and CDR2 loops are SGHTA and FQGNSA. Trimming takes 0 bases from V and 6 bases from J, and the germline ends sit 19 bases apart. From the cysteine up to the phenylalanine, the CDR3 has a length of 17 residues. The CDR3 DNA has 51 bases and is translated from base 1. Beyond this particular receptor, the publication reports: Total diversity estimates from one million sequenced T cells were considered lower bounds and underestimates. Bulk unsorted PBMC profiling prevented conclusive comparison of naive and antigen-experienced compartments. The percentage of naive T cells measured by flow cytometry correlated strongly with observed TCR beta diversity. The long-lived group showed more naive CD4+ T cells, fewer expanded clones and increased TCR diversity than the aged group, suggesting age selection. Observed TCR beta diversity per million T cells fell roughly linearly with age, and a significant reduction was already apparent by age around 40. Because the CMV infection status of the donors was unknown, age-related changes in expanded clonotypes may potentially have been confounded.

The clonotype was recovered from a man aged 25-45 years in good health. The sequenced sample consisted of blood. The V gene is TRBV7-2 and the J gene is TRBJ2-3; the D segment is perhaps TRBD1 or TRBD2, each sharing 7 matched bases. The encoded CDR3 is CASSLARSAGGDDTQYF. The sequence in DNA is TGTGCCAGCAGCTTAGCTCGTTCGGCAGGGGGGGACGATACGCAGTATTTT.